The next 30 T cell receptor beta chains were all read from a single sample in a study of cytomegalovirus exposure and HLA in healthy donors. Clones were sequenced by immunoSEQ multiplex PCR, and TCRdb holds only the in-frame ones, with some missing. The table includes some 200,000 clones, around nine tenths detected once. Input material: PBMCs. These receptors originate from a young man in good health and CMV-seropositive.

This chain links TRBV5-6 with TRBJ2-1; D possibly matches TRBD1 or TRBD2 (6 bases each). The germline V gene encodes CDR1 SGHDT and CDR2 YYEEEE. V was trimmed by 1 base and J by 4 bases, leaving 9 bases between them. The CDR3 is 14 amino acids. The CDR3 DNA sequence: TGTGCCAGCAGCTTGACGGGGGCTTACAATGAGCAGTTCTTC. It codes for CASSLTGAYNEQFF.

The V and J genes are TRBV6-5 and TRBJ2-1, with 14 nucleotides matching TRBD2. Germline V gene lookup returns CDR1 MNHEY and CDR2 SVGAGI. This CDR3 is 16 amino acids long. J lost 8 bases, V lost 2 bases, and 5 bases had no gene match. The CDR3 spells CASSYGTSGGAYEQFF. Written as DNA, the CDR3 is TGTGCCAGCAGTTACGGGACTAGCGGGGGCGCGTATGAGCAGTTCTTC.

This clone has a single count. A read error may account for a junction end that differs from germline. This chain uses TRBV27 with TRBJ2-3; TRBD2 aligns across 9 bases. CDR1 is MNHEY, CDR2 SMNVEV, per germline (reference sequence). The CDR3 is 14 amino acids. CDR3 in DNA: TGTGCCAGCAATTTAGCGGGAGTGGGGGGAACGCAGTATTTT. Translating it yields CASNLAGVGGTQYF.

V is TRBV5-5 and J is TRBJ2-7, with D perhaps assigned TRBD1 or TRBD2 (6 bases each). The germline V and J ends were trimmed by 4 bases and 1 base, with 15 bases remaining between them. Looked up from germline, CDR1 is SGHKS and CDR2 is YYEKEE (reference sequence). The CDR3 is made up of 15 amino acids. CDR3 loop: CASSRQVGGSYEQYF. For the CDR3, the DNA is TGTGCCAGCAGCAGACAGGTAGGGGGGTCCTACGAGCAGTACTTC.

This chain uses TRBV7-8 with TRBJ2-5, with a possible D match to TRBD1 (8 bases). The ends were cut back, 6 bases at V and 5 bases at J, with 25 bases in the middle. Germline V gene data show CDR1 as SGHVS and CDR2 as FQNEAQ. The CDR3 has 17 amino acids. The CDR3 bases are TGTGCCAGCAGTCTGGGACAGGCATGGGGAGGGTGGGAGACCCAGTACTTC. This codes for CASSLGQAWGGWETQYF. The full variable domain, its missing parts supplied by reference TRBV7-8 and TRBJ2-5, is GAGVSQSPRYKVAKRGQDVALRCDPISGHVSLFWYQQALGQGPEFLTYFQNEAQLDKSGLPSDRFFAERPEGSVSTLKIQRTQQEDSAVYLCASSLGQAWGGWETQYFGPGTRLLVL.

The rearrangement links TRBV19 to TRBJ1-2; perhaps TRBD1 as D (5 bases). This CDR3 comprises 14 residues. The V and J ends lost 4 bases and 3 bases respectively, with 12 bases between them. CDR1 and CDR2 (germline): LNHDA, SQIVND (reference sequence). The CDR3 sequence is CASSSWGTDYGYTF. The CDR3 region has the DNA TGTGCCAGTAGTAGTTGGGGGACTGACTATGGCTACACCTTC. Based on the CDR3 plus reference TRBV19 and TRBJ1-2, the full variable domain is DGGITQSPKYLFRKEGQNVTLSCEQNLNHDAMYWYRQDPGQGLRLIYYSQIVNDFQKGDIAEGYSVSREKKESFPLTVTSAQKNPTAFYLCASSSWGTDYGYTFGSGTRLTVV.

The chain couples TRBV10-3 to TRBJ2-2; 8 bases are a match to TRBD2. The J segment lost 4 bases and the V segment lost 3 bases, leaving 1 base of the junction unmatched. Germline V gene data show CDR1 as ENHRY and CDR2 as SYGVKD. This CDR3 spans 14 amino acids. CDR3 sequence: CAISDGGGTGELFF. The CDR3 region has the DNA TGTGCCATCAGTGACGGGGGGGGCACCGGGGAGCTGTTTTTT.

The V call is TRBV28, the J call TRBJ1-1; 9 bases line up with TRBD1. The CDR3 runs 14 residues. CDR1 is MDHEN, CDR2 SYDVKM, per germline. V dropped 7 bases and J dropped 5; count of bases not matched to a gene: 8. The CDR3 nucleotides read TGTGCCAGCATACGGACAGGGGTTCGGACTGAAGCTTTCTTT. Translated: CASIRTGVRTEAFF.

The genes are TRBV28 and TRBJ2-7, with 16 bases identical to TRBD2. The ends lost 5 bases at V and 7 bases at J; junction bases unmatched: 14. This CDR3 spans 18 amino acids. Germline CDR1 is MDHEN and CDR2 is SYDVKM. The CDR3 coding sequence is TGTGCCAGCAGTCCCCCGGGACTAGCGGGAGGGTCTGATTGGGAGCAGTACTTC. It is translated as CASSPPGLAGGSDWEQYF.

This chain joins TRBV14 and TRBJ2-7, with D perhaps TRBD1 (5 bases). The CDR3 totals 14 residues. With 1 base removed from V and 6 bases from J, the gap between germline ends came to 13 bases. CDR1 and CDR2 (germline): SGHDN, FVKESK. CDR3 loop: CASSQGAGLGEQYF. CDR3 bases: TGTGCCAGCAGCCAAGGGGCAGGGCTGGGCGAGCAGTACTTC.

The chain links TRBV7-2 to TRBJ1-5; 7 nucleotides align to TRBD1. Germline V gives CDR1 SGHTA, CDR2 FQGNSA. Trimming took 5 bases from V and 2 from J; bases not matched to a gene: 3. The CDR3 is made up of 14 amino acids. CDR3 region: CASSPGTGNQPQHF. CDR3 DNA: TGTGCCAGCAGCCCGGGGACAGGCAATCAGCCCCAGCATTTT.

This clone was seen a handful of times. This chain connects TRBV6-5 to TRBJ1-2; D gene ambiguous. With 2 bases removed from V and 6 bases from J, the gap between germline ends came to 7 bases. Germline V gives CDR1 MNHEY, CDR2 SVGAGI. The CDR3 extends over 12 amino acids. The CDR3 loop is CASSYGPHGYTF. DNA for the CDR3: TGTGCCAGCAGTTACGGTCCACATGGCTACACCTTC.

This clone was counted a single time. The germline gene is not matched at one end of the junction; a read error may be the cause. The chain carries TRBV7-7 and TRBJ2-2; possible D gene TRBD1, 5 bases. This CDR3 region has 13 residues. Germline V lookup: CDR1 SSHAT, CDR2 FNYEAQ (reference sequence). The CDR3 bases are TGTGCTAGCAGCTTAGCAGGGCCCGGGGAGCTGTTTTTT. Translation gives CASSLAGPGELFF. The variable domain in full, with the rest retrieved from reference TRBV7-7 and TRBJ2-2, is GAGVSQSPRYKVTKRGQDVTLRCDPISSHATLYWYQQALGQGPEFLTYFNYEAQPDKSGLPSDRFSAERPEGSISTLTIQRTEQRDSAMYRCASSLAGPGELFFGEGSRLTVL.

The chain carries TRBV27 and TRBJ2-1, with D maybe TRBD2 (6 bases). Germline lookup yields CDR1 MNHEY and CDR2 SMNVEV (reference sequence). The CDR3 has 14 residues. Deletions cut 3 bases from V and 5 bases from J, with 11 bases between. The CDR3 sequence is CASSFPGLNNEQFF. DNA for the CDR3: TGTGCCAGCAGTTTCCCCGGACTAAACAATGAGCAGTTCTTC.

In this sample, this clone turned up once. The J gene is TRBJ1-5, the V gene TRBV5-8; D is unclear. CDR3 length: 11 amino acids. Germline CDR1 reads SGHTS; CDR2 reads YDEGEE. Trimming stripped 0 bases from V and 9 bases from J, with 4 bases between. The CDR3 DNA reads TGTGCCAGCAGCTTGGGGGGGCCCCAGCATTTT. Encoded protein: CASSLGGPQHF.

CDR3 in DNA: TGTGCCAGCAGTGACTCCCCAGGGGCGGACACCGGGGAGCTGTTTTTT. Translating gives CASSDSPGADTGELFF. The rearrangement uses TRBV6-4 and TRBJ2-2; D is perhaps TRBD1 (6 bases). Germline lookup yields CDR1 MRHNA and CDR2 SNTAGT. V lost 0 bases and J lost 3, with 11 bases in between. The CDR3 is 16 amino acids.

This clone was seen a handful of times. The chain uses TRBV9 and TRBJ2-1; a possible D gene is TRBD2 (5 bases). Germline V lookup: CDR1 SGDLS, CDR2 YYNGEE. Trimming took 2 bases from V and 0 from J, leaving 9 bases between them. CDR3 size: 15 residues. The CDR3 bases are TGTGCCAGCAGCGTCCGGGGTAACTCCTACAATGAGCAGTTCTTC. Translating it yields CASSVRGNSYNEQFF.

The V and J genes are TRBV27 and TRBJ2-3; D tentatively fits TRBD1 or TRBD2 (5 bases each). The CDR3 is made up of 14 amino acids. CDR1 is MNHEY, CDR2 SMNVEV, per germline (reference sequence). The V gene lost 6 bases and the J gene lost 2 bases, with 12 bases spanning the gap. The CDR3 loop is CASRDEGYTDTQYF. The CDR3 DNA sequence: TGTGCCAGCAGAGACGAGGGGTACACAGATACGCAGTATTTT.

This clone was observed a few times. The DNA of the CDR3 is TGTGCCAGCTCACCTGACCAAGCTAACTATGGCTACACCTTC. It translates to CASSPDQANYGYTF. The V and J genes are TRBV18 and TRBJ1-2; D uncertain. Trimming removed 3 bases from V and 0 bases from J, with 8 bases in between. This CDR3 is built from 14 residues. CDR1 is KGHSH and CDR2 is LQKENI in the germline V gene.

The rearrangement joins TRBV9 to TRBJ1-5; D is ambiguous. This CDR3 region has 13 residues. Trimming took off 4 bases at V and 3 bases at J, with 8 bases between the two ends. Per the germline V gene, CDR1 is SGDLS and CDR2 is YYNGEE. CDR3 amino acids: CASSTGTNQPQHF. The CDR3 DNA follows: TGTGCCAGCAGCACGGGAACCAATCAGCCCCAGCATTTT.

J is TRBJ2-7 and V is TRBV5-4; D might be TRBD1 or TRBD2, each matching 5 bases. The germline CDR1 and CDR2 sequences are SGHNT and YYREEE (reference sequence). CDR3 length: 14 residues. Trimming took 0 bases from V and 5 from J, leaving 12 bases between them. Here the CDR3 DNA reads TGTGCCAGCAGCTTGGTGGGGGTATCGGACGAGCAGTACTTC. This sequence encodes CASSLVGVSDEQYF.

V is TRBV11-2 and J is TRBJ2-7; 7 bases map to TRBD2. The CDR3 length is 15 residues. The germline V gene encodes CDR1 SGHAT and CDR2 FQNNGV. The trim removed 1 base at V and 2 bases at J, leaving 5 bases unmatched. CDR3 residues: CASSLGGGITYEQYF. The CDR3 DNA sequence: TGTGCCAGCAGCTTAGGCGGGGGTATTACCTACGAGCAGTACTTC.

The V and J genes are TRBV6-5 and TRBJ1-1, with D possibly TRBD1 on 5 matching bases. The germline gives CDR1 MNHEY, CDR2 SVGAGI. V was pared by 2 bases and J by 4 bases, with 11 bases between. CDR3 length equals 14 residues. Written as DNA, the CDR3 is TGTGCCAGCAGTTACCCAGGGAGGGTCACTGAAGCTTTCTTT. This translates into CASSYPGRVTEAFF.

The V gene is TRBV29-1, the J gene TRBJ1-1; D may be TRBD1 (5 bases). Germline values: CDR1 SQVTM, CDR2 ANQGSEA. The CDR3 loop spans 11 amino acids. V dropped 7 bases and J dropped 4 bases, with 10 bases sitting between them. CDR3: CSGGGTTEAFF. The CDR3 coding sequence is TGCAGCGGGGGAGGGACCACTGAAGCTTTCTTT. Drawing the rest from reference TRBV29-1 and TRBJ1-1, the complete variable domain is SAVISQKPSRDICQRGTSLTIQCQVDSQVTMMFWYRQQPGQSLTLIATANQGSEATYESGFVIDKFPISRPNLTFSTLTVSNMSPEDSSIYLCSGGGTTEAFFGQGTRLTVV.

The table lists this clone with a count of one. The V and J genes are TRBV7-9 and TRBJ2-7, with D possibly TRBD2 on 5 matching bases. Deletions cut 2 bases from V and 0 bases from J, with 11 bases between. In germline, CDR1 is SEHNR, CDR2 FQNEAQ (reference sequence). CDR3 length: 15 residues. The CDR3 nucleotides read TGTGCCAGCAGCTTAATTCGAGGGAGCTCCTACGAGCAGTACTTC. Translated, it gives CASSLIRGSSYEQYF.

The rearrangement uses TRBV2 and TRBJ1-4; D unresolved. With 0 bases removed from V and 14 bases from J, the gap between germline ends came to 10 bases. The germline V gene encodes CDR1 SNHLY and CDR2 FYNNEI. The CDR3 has 12 amino acids. The CDR3 spells CASSEADMVLFF. CDR3 DNA sequence: TGTGCCAGCAGTGAAGCCGACATGGTCCTGTTTTTT.

This clone has just a few counts. The rearrangement uses TRBV9 and TRBJ1-5; D might be TRBD1 (5 bases). Per germline, CDR1 SGDLS and CDR2 YYNGEE. There are 13 residues in the CDR3. V was shortened by 2 bases and J by 8 bases, with 11 bases between the two germline ends. This chain's CDR3 is CASSVSGREPQHF. The CDR3 nucleotides read TGTGCCAGCAGCGTGTCAGGGAGGGAGCCCCAGCATTTT.

The genes are TRBV9 and TRBJ2-7; D is unclear. There are 14 residues in the CDR3. CDR1 and CDR2 (germline): SGDLS, YYNGEE. V gave up 0 bases and J gave up 1 base, with 8 bases separating them. The CDR3 reads CASSVGGPSYEQYF. CDR3 nucleotide sequence: TGTGCCAGCAGCGTAGGAGGCCCTTCCTACGAGCAGTACTTC.

V and J are TRBV27 and TRBJ2-5; 7 nucleotides align to TRBD1. The trim removed 6 bases at V and 3 bases at J, leaving 13 bases unmatched. This CDR3 region has 16 residues. Germline CDR1 is MNHEY and CDR2 is SMNVEV (reference sequence). The CDR3 DNA is TGTGCCAGCAGGGGGGTGGGGGCAGGGGGTAAAGAGACCCAGTACTTC. Translation: CASRGVGAGGKETQYF.

This chain links TRBV28 with TRBJ2-2, with D tentatively TRBD1 (5 bases). Germline lookup yields CDR1 MDHEN and CDR2 SYDVKM. V was clipped by 3 bases and J by 6 bases, with 17 bases between them. This CDR3 is 16 amino acids long. For the CDR3, the DNA is TGTGCCAGCAGTTTTTATGGGCAGGGTGGGGCCGGGGAGCTGTTTTTT. Protein: CASSFYGQGGAGELFF.